A single sample is the source of the 5 T cell receptor beta chains below, sequenced in a study of cytomegalovirus exposure and HLA in healthy donors. Researchers ran the PCR with 60 Vbeta and 13 Jbeta primers. Assay: immunoSEQ multiplex PCR; the TCRdb copy retains only in-frame clones and omits some. The sample records 85,000 to 130,000 clones, approximately 80% being singletons. The sequencing sample was made of PBMCs. The receptors shown here come from a young woman in good health and CMV-seropositive.

This clone has just a few counts. V is TRBV29-1 and J is TRBJ2-3; D ambiguous. The CDR3 consists of 11 residues. Trimming shortened V by 8 bases and J by 4 bases, and 10 bases separated the two germline ends. In germline, CDR1 is SQVTM, CDR2 ANQGSEA. CDR3: CSTTKADTQYF. Written as DNA, the CDR3 is TGCAGCACTACTAAGGCAGATACGCAGTATTTT.

The V call is TRBV28, the J call TRBJ2-3; D is ambiguous. The V gene lost 3 bases and the J gene lost 0 bases, with 13 bases spanning the gap. The CDR3 totals 16 residues. Germline assignment: CDR1 MDHEN and CDR2 SYDVKM. CDR3 in DNA: TGTGCCAGCAGTTTGGGTCTGGCGAGGAGCACAGATACGCAGTATTTT. It yields the protein CASSLGLARSTDTQYF.

For this clone: The germline gene is not matched at one end of the junction; a read error may be the cause. V usage is TRBV20-1 and J usage is TRBJ2-7, with 7 bases lining up with TRBD2. This CDR3 contains 11 residues. Per the germline V gene, CDR1 is DFQATT and CDR2 is SNEGSKA (reference sequence). The DNA of the CDR3 is TGCAGTGCTAGAAGTTTGAGGGAGGGTGGCTTC. The encoded protein is CSARSLREGGF.

The V and J genes are TRBV29-1 and TRBJ2-7; D unresolved. The CDR3 extends over 11 amino acids. Germline V gene lookup returns CDR1 SQVTM and CDR2 ANQGSEA. Trimming removed 4 bases from V and 6 bases from J, with 10 bases in between. In DNA form, the CDR3 reads TGCAGCGTTGCCGCGTCAAGCGAGCAGTACTTC. This sequence encodes CSVAASSEQYF.

The chain has TRBV6-1 and TRBJ2-7; 8 bases align to TRBD2. This CDR3 has 11 residues. Trimming at V came to 6 bases and at J to 10 bases, leaving 5 bases not matched to a gene. CDR1 is MNHNS and CDR2 is SASEGT in the germline V gene. The CDR3 here is CASSPGRGQYF. In DNA form, the CDR3 reads TGTGCCAGCAGCCCCGGGAGGGGTCAGTACTTC.